This T cell receptor beta chain comes out of a study of control samples from healthy donors and cancer patients. Data came from immunoSEQ multiplex PCR; TCRdb stores just in-frame clones and leaves some out. The sample consists of about 95,000 clones, approximately 91% of them appearing once. A note on this clone: The same CDR3 is also encoded by other DNA sequences in this sample.

The CDR3 covers 16 residues. The V gene end was trimmed by 1 base and the J gene end by 1 base; junction bases not matched to a gene: 4. Germline V gene sequence: CDR1 LGHNT, CDR2 FRNRAP. The gene calls are TRBV12-5 and TRBJ2-5; 9 bases agree with TRBD1. This receptor was taken from a woman aged 30 to 39 in good health. Input material: blood. CDR3 region: CASGLGQGGGQETQYF. For the CDR3, the DNA is TGTGCTAGTGGTTTGGGACAGGGGGGGGGCCAAGAGACCCAGTACTTC.